Given below is one T cell receptor (beta chain) in context. This clone's antigen is unknown. It has no much larger one-base neighbor in the sample; base qualities were not kept. In Seattle, one collaborating source enrolled patients while the infection was active and tracked those patients longitudinally over the course of disease. Collaborating institutions collected whole blood in K2EDTA tubes following their own protocols. For TCRbeta analysis, collaborators shipped samples as frozen whole blood, isolated PBMCs, or DNA extracted from either of those sample types. V lost 3 bases and J lost 2 bases; the stretch between them is 14 bases long. The CDR3 covers 16 residues, taking in both the cysteine and the phenylalanine. Solely the CDR3 DNA is kept, with 48 bases framed from the first base. CDR1 is given as SGHNT and CDR2 as YYREEE, both from the germline V gene (reference sequence). This specimen belongs to a study of blood T cell repertoires in COVID-19 (dated by TCRdb to 2018 to 2020). Regarding the complete study: Collaborator samples came from the United States, Italy and Spain and covered acute and convalescent phases of COVID-19. The material from the prospective study consisted of cDNA or gDNA derived from T cells, B-cell-depleted T cells, or PBMCs. Subjects who had been exposed to COVID-19, were actively infected with it, or had recovered from it provided the deeply sampled blood TCRbeta repertoires that made up the dataset. A freely available public database, intended as a resource for researchers studying the immune response to SARS-CoV-2, is where the repertoires were released. Samples were obtained from the ongoing ImmuneRACE study (first 160 participants) and from 1,254 subjects provided by 6 global collaborators. A de-identified subject ID, COVID-19 status, age in years and sex were almost always included in the sample metadata. Where available, HLA class I and class II types were obtained from metadata supplied by the sample provider rather than from assay-based typing. Study-wide findings and limitations: How much clinical and demographic metadata was included differed by source and by participant, and the metadata was provided uncurated.

TCRbeta CDR3 regions were amplified from genomic DNA using the immunoSEQ Assay, a bias-controlled multiplex PCR. On the study's bioinformatics: Nucleated cell counts per sample were estimated from amplification of reference gene primers within the assay. Sequence reads were collapsed and filtered to measure the absolute abundance of every unique TCRbeta CDR3 rearrangement. For each sample, productive Simpson clonality was calculated as the square root of Simpson's diversity index over productive rearrangements. This immuneACCESS table, as held by TCRdb, lists in-frame sequences with V and J called but not all clones. Of the missing ones, under half trace to an unresolved V gene in checked studies; the others have no known cause. V and J calls plus clone size are reproduced from that table; the DNA served to infer D and trimming. This sample holds 430,000 or so clones; about 87% were observed only once. Together, the top ten hold roughly 0.87% of the sample.

The specimen sequenced was peripheral blood. This chain joins TRBV5-4 to TRBJ2-2; the D gene is perhaps TRBD1, on 6 matching bases. This receptor was taken from a man in his late teens or twenties with COVID-19, enrolled during active disease. The nucleotide sequence reads as follows: TGTGCCAGCAGCTATAACAGGGTAGTAAACACCGGGGAGCTGTTTTTT. This is translated as CASSYNRVVNTGELFF.